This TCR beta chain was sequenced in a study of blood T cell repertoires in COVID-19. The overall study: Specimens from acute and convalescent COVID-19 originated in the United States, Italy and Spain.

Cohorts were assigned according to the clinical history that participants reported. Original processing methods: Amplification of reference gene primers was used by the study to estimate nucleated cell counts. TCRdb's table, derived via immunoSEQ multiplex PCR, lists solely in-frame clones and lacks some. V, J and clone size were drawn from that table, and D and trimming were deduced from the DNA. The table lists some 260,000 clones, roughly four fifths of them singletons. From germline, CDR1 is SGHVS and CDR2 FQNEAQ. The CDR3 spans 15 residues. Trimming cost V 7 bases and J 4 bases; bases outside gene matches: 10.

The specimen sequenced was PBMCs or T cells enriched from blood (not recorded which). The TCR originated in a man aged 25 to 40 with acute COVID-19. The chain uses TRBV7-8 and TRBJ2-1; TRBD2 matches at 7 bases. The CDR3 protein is CASTESAGVYNEQFF. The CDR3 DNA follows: TGTGCCAGCACCGAATCCGCGGGAGTGTACAATGAGCAGTTCTTC.